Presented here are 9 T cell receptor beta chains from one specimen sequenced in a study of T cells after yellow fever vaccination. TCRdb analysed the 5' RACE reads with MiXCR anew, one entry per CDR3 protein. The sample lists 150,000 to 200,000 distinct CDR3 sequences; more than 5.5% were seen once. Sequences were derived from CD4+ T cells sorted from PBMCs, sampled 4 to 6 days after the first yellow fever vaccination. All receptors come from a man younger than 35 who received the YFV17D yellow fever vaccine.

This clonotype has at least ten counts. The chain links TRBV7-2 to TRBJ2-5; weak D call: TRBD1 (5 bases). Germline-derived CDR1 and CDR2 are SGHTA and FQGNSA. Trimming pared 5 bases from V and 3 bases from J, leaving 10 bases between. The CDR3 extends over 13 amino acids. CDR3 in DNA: TGTGCCAGCAGCACACAGGCGAAAGAGACCCAGTACTTC. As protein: CASSTQAKETQYF.

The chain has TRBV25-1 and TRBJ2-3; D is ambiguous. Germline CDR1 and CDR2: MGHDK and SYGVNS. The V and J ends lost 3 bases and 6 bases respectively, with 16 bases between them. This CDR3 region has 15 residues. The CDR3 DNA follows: TGTGCCAGCAGTGAGGTTGGTGGTAGTTTGGATACGCAGTATTTT. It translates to CASSEVGGSLDTQYF. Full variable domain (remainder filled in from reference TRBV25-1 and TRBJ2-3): EADIYQTPRYLVIGTGKKITLECSQTMGHDKMYWYQQDPGMELHLIHYSYGVNSTEKGDLSSESTVSRIRTEHFPLTLESARPSHTSQYLCASSEVGGSLDTQYFGPGTRLTVL.

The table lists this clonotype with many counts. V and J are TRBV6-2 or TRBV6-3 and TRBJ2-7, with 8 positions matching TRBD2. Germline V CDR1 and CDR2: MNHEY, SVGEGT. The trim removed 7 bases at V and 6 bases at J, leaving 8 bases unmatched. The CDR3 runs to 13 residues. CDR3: CASNTGGAAEQYF. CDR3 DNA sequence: TGTGCCAGCAATACCGGGGGGGCCGCCGAGCAGTACTTC.

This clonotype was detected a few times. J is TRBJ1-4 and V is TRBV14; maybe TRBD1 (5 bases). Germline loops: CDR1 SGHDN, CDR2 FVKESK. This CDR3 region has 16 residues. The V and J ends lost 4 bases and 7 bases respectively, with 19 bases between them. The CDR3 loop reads CASSLNPGDLGEKLFF. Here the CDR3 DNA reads TGTGCCAGCAGCCTAAACCCGGGGGACCTCGGTGAAAAACTGTTTTTT. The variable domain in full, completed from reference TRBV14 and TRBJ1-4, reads EAGVTQFPSHSVIEKGQTVTLRCDPISGHDNLYWYRRVMGKEIKFLLHFVKESKQDESGMPNNRFLAERTGGTYSTLKVQPAELEDSGVYFCASSLNPGDLGEKLFFGSGTQLSVL.

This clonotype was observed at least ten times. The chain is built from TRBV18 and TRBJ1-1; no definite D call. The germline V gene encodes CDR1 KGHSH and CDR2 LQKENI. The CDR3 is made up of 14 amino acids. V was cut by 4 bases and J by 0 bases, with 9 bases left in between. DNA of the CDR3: TGTGCCAGCTCACGGAGGGATATGAACACTGAAGCTTTCTTT. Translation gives CASSRRDMNTEAFF.

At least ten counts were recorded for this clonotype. For the CDR3, the DNA is TGTGCCAGCAGCGTAGGGGGACGAGGCGGTGGGCCCCACGAGCAGTACGTC. It yields the protein CASSVGGRGGGPHEQYV. The chain combines TRBV9 with TRBJ2-7; D could derive from TRBD1 or TRBD2 (5 bases each). Germline CDR1 reads SGDLS; CDR2 reads YYNGEE. Trimming removed 0 bases from V and 5 bases from J, with 21 bases in between. The CDR3 contains 17 residues.

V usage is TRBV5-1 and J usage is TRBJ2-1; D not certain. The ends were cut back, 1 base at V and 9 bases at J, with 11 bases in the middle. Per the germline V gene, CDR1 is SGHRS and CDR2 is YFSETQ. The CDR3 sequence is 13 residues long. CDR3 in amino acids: CASSLNRQPEQFF. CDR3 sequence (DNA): TGCGCCAGCAGCTTGAACCGCCAGCCTGAGCAGTTCTTC.

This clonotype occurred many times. The CDR3 DNA is TGCAGCGTTGAACTGACAGGCGGTCAGCCCCAGCATTTT. Translation: CSVELTGGQPQHF. The chain employs TRBV29-1 and TRBJ1-5; weak D call: TRBD1 (6 bases). The CDR3 extends over 13 amino acids. V lost 2 bases and J lost 6, with 11 bases in between. The germline gives CDR1 SQVTM, CDR2 ANQGSEA.

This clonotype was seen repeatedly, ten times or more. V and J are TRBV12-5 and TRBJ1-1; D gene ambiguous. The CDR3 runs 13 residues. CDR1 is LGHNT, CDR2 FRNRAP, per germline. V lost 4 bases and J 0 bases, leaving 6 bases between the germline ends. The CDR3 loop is CASGSELNTEAFF. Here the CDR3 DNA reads TGTGCTAGTGGTTCGGAGTTGAACACTGAAGCTTTCTTT.